Described below is a single T cell receptor beta chain sequence and its context. The sample belongs to a study of tumor-infiltrating lymphocytes in primary liver carcinoma. TCR beta cDNA was prepared out of 500 ng total RNA by means of a constant-region primer. Three-round nested multiplex PCR performed with slightly modified ARM-PCR produced the TCR beta libraries. A C-beta reverse primer and TRBV1-TRBV30 forward primers served in each of the first two PCR rounds, at about 10 cycles apiece. TCRdb re-derived calls from the multiplex PCR reads in MiXCR, one entry per CDR3 protein. The profile shows 55,000 or so distinct CDR3 sequences, 70% to 85% of them singletons. Taking about 18-32 mg of unsorted bulk tissue, the authors co-extracted RNA and DNA. The CDR3 totals 15 residues. The germline V gene has CDR1 MNHNS and CDR2 SASEGT.

The chain joins TRBV6-1 to TRBJ2-3; D is unclear. Material: liver tumor tissue from sampling region 2. The subset denotes: tumor region T2, inferior pole. The receptor comes from a man aged 35-49 years with primary liver carcinoma and hepatitis B virus infection. CDR3: CAGSDETGVADTQYF. CDR3 DNA sequence: TGTGCTGGCAGTGATGAGACTGGGGTGGCAGATACGCAGTATTTT.